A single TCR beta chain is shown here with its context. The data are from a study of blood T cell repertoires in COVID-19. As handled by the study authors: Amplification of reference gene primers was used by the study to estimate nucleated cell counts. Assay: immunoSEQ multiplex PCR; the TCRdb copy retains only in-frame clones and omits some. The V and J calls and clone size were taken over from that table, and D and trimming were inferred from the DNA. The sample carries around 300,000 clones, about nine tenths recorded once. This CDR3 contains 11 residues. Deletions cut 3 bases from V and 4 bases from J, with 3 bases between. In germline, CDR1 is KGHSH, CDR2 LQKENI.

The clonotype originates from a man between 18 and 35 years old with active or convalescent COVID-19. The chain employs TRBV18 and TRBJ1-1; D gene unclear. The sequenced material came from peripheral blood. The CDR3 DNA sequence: TGTGCCAGCTCACCTAGCACTGAAGCTTTCTTT. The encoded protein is CASSPSTEAFF. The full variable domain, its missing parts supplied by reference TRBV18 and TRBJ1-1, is NAGVMQNPRHLVRRRGQEARLRCSPMKGHSHVYWYRQLPEEGLKFMVYLQKENIIDESGMPKERFSAEFPKEGPSILRIQQVVRGDSAAYFCASSPSTEAFFGQGTRLTVV.